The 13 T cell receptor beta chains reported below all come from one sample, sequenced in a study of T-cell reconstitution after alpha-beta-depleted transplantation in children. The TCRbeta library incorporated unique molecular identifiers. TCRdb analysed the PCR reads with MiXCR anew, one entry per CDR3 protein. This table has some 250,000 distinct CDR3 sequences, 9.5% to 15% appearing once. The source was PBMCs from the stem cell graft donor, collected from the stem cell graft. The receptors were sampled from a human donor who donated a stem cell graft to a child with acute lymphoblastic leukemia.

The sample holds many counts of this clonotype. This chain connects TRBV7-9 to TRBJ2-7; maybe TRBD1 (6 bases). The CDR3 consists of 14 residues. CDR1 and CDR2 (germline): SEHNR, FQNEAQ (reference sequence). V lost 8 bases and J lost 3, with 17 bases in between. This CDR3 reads CASSPGTYVYEQYF. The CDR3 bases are TGTGCCAGCTCCCCCGGGACATATGTCTACGAGCAGTACTTC.

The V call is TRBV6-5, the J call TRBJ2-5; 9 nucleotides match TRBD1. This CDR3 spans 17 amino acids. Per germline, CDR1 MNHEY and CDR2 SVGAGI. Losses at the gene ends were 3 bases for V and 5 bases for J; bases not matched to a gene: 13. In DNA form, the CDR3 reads TGTGCCAGCAGTTATCGATCATACAGGGGGCGAGGCGAGACCCAGTACTTC. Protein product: CASSYRSYRGRGETQYF.

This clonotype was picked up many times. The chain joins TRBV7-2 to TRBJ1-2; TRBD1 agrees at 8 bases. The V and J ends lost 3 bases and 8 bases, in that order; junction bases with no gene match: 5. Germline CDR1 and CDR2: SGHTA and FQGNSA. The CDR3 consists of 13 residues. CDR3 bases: TGTGCCAGCAGCTTCCAGGGGGCGGGAGGCTACACCTTC. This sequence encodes CASSFQGAGGYTF.

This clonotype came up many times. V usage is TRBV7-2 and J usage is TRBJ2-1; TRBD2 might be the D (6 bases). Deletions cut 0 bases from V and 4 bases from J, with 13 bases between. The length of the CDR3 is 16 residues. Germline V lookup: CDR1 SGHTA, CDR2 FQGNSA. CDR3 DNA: TGTGCCAGCAGCTTAGCTTTTAGCGGAAAGTACAATGAGCAGTTCTTC. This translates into CASSLAFSGKYNEQFF.

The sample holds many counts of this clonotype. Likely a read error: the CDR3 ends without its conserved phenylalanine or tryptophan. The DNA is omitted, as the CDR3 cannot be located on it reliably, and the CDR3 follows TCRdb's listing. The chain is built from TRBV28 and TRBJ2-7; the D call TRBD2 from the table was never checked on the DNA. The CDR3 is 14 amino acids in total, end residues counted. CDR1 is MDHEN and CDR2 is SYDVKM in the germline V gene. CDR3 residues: CASSYTGTSGSALL.

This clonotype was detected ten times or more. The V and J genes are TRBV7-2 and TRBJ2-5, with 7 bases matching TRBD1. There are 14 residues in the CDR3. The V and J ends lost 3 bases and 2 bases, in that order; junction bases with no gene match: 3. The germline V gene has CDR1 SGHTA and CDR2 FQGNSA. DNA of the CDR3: TGTGCCAGCAGCTTCGGGACAGAACAAGAGACCCAGTACTTC. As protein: CASSFGTEQETQYF.

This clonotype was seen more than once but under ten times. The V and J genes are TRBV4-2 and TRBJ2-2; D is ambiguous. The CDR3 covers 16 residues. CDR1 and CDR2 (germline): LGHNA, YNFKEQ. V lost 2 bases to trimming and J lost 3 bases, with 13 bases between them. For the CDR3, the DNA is TGTGCCAGCAGCCAACCCGTCTCCTTGGACACCGGGGAGCTGTTTTTT. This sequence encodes CASSQPVSLDTGELFF.

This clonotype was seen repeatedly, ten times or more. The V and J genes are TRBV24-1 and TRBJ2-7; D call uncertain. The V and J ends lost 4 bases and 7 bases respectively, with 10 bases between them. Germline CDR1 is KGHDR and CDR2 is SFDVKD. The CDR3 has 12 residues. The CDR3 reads CATSDAYQEQYF. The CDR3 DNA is TGTGCCACCAGTGACGCTTATCAGGAGCAGTACTTC.

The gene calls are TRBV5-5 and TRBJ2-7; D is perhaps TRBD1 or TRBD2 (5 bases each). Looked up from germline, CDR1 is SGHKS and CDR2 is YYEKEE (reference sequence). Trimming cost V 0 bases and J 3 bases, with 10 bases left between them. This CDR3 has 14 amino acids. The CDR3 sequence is CASSLGGTHYEQYF. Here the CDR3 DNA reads TGTGCCAGCAGCTTGGGGGGGACGCACTACGAGCAGTACTTC.

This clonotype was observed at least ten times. The CDR3 here is CASMTENYEQYF. CDR3 nucleotides: TGCGCCAGCATGACGGAAAACTACGAGCAGTACTTC. The chain recombines TRBV10-2 with TRBJ2-7; unclear D gene. Germline CDR1 WSHSY, CDR2 SAAADI. The ends were cut back, 7 bases at V and 3 bases at J, with 10 bases in the middle. The CDR3 is 12 amino acids.

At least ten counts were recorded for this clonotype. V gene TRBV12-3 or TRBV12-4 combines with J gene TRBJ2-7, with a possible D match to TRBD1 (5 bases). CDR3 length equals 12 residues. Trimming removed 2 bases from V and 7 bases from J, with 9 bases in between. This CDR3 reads CASSLQGGEQYF. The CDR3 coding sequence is TGTGCCAGCAGTTTACAGGGTGGTGAGCAGTACTTC.

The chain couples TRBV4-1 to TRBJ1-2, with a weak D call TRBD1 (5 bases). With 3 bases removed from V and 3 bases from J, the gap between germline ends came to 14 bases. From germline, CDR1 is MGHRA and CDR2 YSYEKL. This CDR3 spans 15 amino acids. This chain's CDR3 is CASSQTQGYYYGYTF. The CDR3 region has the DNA TGCGCCAGCAGCCAGACCCAGGGTTATTACTATGGCTACACCTTC.

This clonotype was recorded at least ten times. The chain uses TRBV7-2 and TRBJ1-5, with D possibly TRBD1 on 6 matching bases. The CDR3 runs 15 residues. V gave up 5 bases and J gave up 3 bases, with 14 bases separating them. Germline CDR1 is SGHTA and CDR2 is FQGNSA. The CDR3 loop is CASSTFTGPNQPQHF. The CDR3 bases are TGTGCCAGCAGCACCTTCACAGGGCCCAATCAGCCCCAGCATTTT.